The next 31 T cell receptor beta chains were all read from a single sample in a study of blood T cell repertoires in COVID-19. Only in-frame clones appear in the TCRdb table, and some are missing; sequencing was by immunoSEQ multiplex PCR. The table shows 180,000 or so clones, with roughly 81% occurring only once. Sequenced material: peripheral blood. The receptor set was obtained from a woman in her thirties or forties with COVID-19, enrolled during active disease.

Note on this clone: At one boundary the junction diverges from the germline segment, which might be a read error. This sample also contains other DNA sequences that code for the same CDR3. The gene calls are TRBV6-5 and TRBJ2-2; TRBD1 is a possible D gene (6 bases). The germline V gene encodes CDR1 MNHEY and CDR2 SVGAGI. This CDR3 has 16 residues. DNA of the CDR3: TGTGCCAGCAGTTACTTGGCAGGGGACCACACCGGGGAGCTATTTTTT. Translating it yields CASSYLAGDHTGELFF.

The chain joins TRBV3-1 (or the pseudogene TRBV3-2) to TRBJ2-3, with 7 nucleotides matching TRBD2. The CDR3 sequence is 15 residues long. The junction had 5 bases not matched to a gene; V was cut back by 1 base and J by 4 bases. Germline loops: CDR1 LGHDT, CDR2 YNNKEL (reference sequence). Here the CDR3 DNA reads TGTGCCAGCAGCCAAGTTACGGGGAGGGCAGATACGCAGTATTTT. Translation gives CASSQVTGRADTQYF.

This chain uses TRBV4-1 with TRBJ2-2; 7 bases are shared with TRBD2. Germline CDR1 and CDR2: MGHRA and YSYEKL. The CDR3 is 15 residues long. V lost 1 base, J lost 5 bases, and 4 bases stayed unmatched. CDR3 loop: CASSQGDSGTGELFF. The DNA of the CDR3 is TGCGCCAGCAGCCAAGGCGATAGCGGGACCGGGGAGCTGTTTTTT.

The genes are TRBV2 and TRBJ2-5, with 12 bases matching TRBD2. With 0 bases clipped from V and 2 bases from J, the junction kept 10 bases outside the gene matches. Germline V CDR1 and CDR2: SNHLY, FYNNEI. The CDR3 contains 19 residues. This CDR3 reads CASSEATGRLAGEQETQYF. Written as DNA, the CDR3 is TGTGCCAGCAGTGAAGCAACAGGGAGACTAGCGGGGGAACAAGAGACCCAGTACTTC.

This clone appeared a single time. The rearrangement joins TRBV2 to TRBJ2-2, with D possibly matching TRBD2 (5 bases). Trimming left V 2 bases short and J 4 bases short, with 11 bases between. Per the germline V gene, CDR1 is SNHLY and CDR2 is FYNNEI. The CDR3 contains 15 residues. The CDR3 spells CASSEYGVVTGELFF. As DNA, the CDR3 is TGTGCCAGCAGTGAATACGGGGTAGTCACCGGGGAGCTGTTTTTT. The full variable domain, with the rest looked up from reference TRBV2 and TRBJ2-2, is EPEVTQTPSHQVTQMGQEVILRCVPISNHLYFYWYRQILGQKVEFLVSFYNNEISEKSEIFDDQFSVERPDGSNFTLKIRSTKLEDSAMYFCASSEYGVVTGELFFGEGSRLTVL.

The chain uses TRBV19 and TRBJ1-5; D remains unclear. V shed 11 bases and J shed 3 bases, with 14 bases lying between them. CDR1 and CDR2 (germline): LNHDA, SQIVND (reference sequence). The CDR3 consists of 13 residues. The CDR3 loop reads CAVREQNNQPQHF. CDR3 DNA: TGTGCCGTACGGGAGCAGAACAATCAGCCCCAGCATTTT. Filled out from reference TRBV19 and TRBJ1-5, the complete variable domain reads DGGITQSPKYLFRKEGQNVTLSCEQNLNHDAMYWYRQDPGQGLRLIYYSQIVNDFQKGDIAEGYSVSREKKESFPLTVTSAQKNPTAFYLCAVREQNNQPQHFGDGTRLSIL.

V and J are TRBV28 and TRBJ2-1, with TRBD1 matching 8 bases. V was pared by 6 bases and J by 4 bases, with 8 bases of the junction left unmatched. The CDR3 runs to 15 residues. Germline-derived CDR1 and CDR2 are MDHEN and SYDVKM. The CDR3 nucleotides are TGTGCCAGCAGCCGGGACAGGCAACCTTACAATGAGCAGTTCTTC. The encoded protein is CASSRDRQPYNEQFF. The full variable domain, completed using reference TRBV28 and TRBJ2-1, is DVKVTQSSRYLVKRTGEKVFLECVQDMDHENMFWYRQDPGLGLRLIYFSYDVKMKEKGDIPEGYSVSREKKERFSLILESASTNQTSMYLCASSRDRQPYNEQFFGPGTRLTVL.

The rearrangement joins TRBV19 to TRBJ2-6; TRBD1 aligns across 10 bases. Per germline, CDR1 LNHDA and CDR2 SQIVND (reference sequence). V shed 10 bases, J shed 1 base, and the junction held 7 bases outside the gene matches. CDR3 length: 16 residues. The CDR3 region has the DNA TGTGCCACTCGGTGGACAGGGGGGTCTGGGGCCAACGTCCTGACTTTC. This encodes CATRWTGGSGANVLTF.

CDR3 nucleotides: TGTGCCAGCTCACCTACCGGGACAGGGGTATGGGGTGAGCAGTTCTTC. Protein: CASSPTGTGVWGEQFF. The rearrangement links TRBV18 to TRBJ2-1; the match to TRBD1 covers 10 bases. CDR1 KGHSH and CDR2 LQKENI come from the germline V gene. This CDR3 is 16 amino acids long. Losses at the gene ends were 3 bases for V and 9 bases for J; bases not matched to a gene: 11.

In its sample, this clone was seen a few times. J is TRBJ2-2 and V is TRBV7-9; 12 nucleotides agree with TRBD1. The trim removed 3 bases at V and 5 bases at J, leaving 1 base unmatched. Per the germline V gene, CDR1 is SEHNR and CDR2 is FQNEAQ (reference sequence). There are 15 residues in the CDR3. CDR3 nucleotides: TGTGCCAGCAGCTTGGGACAGGGGGCAACCGGGGAGCTGTTTTTT. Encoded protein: CASSLGQGATGELFF.

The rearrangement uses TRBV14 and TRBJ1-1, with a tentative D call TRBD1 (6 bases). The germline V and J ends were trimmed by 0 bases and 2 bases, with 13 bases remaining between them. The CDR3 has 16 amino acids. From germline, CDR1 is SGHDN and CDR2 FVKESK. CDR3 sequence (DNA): TGTGCCAGCAGCCAAGATGAGGGGGTGATAAACACTGAAGCTTTCTTT. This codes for CASSQDEGVINTEAFF.

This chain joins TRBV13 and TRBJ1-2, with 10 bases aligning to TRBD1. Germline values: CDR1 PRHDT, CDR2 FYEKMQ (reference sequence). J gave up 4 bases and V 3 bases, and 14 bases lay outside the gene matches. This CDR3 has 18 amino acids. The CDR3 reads CASSFRDRGLVSPYGYTF. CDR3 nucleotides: TGTGCCAGCAGCTTCCGGGACAGGGGACTCGTATCCCCCTATGGCTACACCTTC.

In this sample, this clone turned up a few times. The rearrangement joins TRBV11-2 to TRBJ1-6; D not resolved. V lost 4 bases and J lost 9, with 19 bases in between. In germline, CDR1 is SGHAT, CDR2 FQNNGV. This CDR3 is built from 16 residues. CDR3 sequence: CASSSRFLDTSSPLHF. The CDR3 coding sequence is TGTGCCAGCAGCTCAAGATTCCTAGATACGAGTTCACCCCTCCACTTT.

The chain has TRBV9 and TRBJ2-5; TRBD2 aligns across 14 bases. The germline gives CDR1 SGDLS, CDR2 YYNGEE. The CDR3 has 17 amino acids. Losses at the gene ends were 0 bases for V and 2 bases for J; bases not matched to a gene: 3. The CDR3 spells CASSVDWTSGGQETQYF. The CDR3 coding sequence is TGTGCCAGCAGCGTAGATTGGACTAGCGGGGGGCAAGAGACCCAGTACTTC.

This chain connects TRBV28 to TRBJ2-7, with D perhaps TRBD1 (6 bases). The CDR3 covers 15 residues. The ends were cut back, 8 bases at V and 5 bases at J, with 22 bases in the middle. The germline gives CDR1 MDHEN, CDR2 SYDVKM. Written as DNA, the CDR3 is TGTGCCAGCCGACCGCACAGGGTTTTTCCCCACGAGCAGTACTTC. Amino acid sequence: CASRPHRVFPHEQYF.

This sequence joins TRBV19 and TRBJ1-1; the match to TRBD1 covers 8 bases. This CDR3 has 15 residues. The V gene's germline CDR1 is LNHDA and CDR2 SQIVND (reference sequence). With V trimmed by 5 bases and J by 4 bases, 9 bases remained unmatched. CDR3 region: CASSVQGATSTEAFF. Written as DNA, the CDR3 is TGTGCCAGTAGTGTTCAGGGGGCGACGAGCACTGAAGCTTTCTTT.

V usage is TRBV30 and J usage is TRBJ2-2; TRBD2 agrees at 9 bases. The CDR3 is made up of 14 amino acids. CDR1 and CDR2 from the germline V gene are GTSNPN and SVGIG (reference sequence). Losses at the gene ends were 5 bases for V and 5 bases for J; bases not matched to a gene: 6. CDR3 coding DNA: TGTGCCTGGCGCGGGGGGGTGGAAACCGGGGAGCTGTTTTTT. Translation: CAWRGGVETGELFF.

CDR3 in amino acids: CASGPTGVDEQFF. As DNA, the CDR3 is TGTGCCAGCGGCCCGACAGGCGTGGATGAGCAGTTCTTC. The chain links TRBV7-9 to TRBJ2-1, with D possibly matching TRBD1 (6 bases). Germline V gene sequence: CDR1 SEHNR, CDR2 FQNEAQ (reference sequence). The V end was cut by 8 bases, the J end by 8 bases, with 16 bases between. This CDR3 has 13 residues.

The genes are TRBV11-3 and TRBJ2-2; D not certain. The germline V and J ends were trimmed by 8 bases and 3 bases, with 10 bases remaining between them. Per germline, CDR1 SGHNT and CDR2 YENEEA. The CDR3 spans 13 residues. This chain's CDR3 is CASSNRYTGELFF. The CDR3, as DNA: TGTGCCAGCTCTAACAGATACACCGGGGAGCTGTTTTTT.

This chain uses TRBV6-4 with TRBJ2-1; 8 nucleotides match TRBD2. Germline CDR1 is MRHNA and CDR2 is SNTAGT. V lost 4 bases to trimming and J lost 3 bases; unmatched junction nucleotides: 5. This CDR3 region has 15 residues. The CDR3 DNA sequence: TGTGCCAGCAGTGTACGCGGGGGGTACTACAATGAGCAGTTCTTC. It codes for CASSVRGGYYNEQFF.

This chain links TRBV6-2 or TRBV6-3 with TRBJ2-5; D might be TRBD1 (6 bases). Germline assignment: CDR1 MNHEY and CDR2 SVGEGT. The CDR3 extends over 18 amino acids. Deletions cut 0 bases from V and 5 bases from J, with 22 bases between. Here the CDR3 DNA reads TGTGCCAGCAGTTACTCGAAAAGTAGGACAGACAATCGGGAGACCCAGTACTTC. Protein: CASSYSKSRTDNRETQYF.

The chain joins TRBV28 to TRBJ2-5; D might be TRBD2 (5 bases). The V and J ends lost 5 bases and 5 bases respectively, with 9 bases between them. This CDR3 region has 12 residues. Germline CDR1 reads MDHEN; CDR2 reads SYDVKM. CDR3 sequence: CASSPRVETQYF. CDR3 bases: TGTGCCAGCAGTCCGCGGGTGGAGACCCAGTACTTC. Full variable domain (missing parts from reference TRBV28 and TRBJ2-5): DVKVTQSSRYLVKRTGEKVFLECVQDMDHENMFWYRQDPGLGLRLIYFSYDVKMKEKGDIPEGYSVSREKKERFSLILESASTNQTSMYLCASSPRVETQYFGPGTRLLVL.

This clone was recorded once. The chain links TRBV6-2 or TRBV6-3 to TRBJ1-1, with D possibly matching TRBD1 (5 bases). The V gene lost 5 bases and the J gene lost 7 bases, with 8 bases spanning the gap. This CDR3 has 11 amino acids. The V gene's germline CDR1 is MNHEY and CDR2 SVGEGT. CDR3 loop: CASSQGGEAFF. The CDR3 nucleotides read TGTGCCAGCAGTCAGGGCGGTGAAGCTTTCTTT.

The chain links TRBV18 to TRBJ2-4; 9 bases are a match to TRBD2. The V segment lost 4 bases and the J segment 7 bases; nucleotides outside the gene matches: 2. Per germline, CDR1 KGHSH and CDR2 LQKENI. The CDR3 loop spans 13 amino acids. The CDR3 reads CASSRGRDNIQYF. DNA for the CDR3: TGTGCCAGCTCACGCGGGAGGGACAACATTCAGTACTTC.

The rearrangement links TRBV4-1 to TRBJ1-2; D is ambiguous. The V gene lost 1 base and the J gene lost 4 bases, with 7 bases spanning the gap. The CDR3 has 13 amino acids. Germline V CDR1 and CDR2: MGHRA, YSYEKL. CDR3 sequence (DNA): TGCGCCAGCAGCCAAGCGGGAATCTATGGCTACACCTTC. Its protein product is CASSQAGIYGYTF.

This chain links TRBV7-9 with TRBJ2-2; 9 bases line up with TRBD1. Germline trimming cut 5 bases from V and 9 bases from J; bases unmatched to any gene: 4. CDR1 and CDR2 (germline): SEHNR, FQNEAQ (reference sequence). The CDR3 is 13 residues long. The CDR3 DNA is TGTGCCAGCAGCCAGGGACAGGGCTGGGAGCTGTTTTTT. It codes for CASSQGQGWELFF.

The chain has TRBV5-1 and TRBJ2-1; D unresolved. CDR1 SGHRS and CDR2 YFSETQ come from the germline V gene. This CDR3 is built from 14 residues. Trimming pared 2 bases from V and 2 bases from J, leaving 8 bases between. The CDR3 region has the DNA TGCGCCAGCAGCTTTGGCAACCCCTACAATGAGCAGTTCTTC. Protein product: CASSFGNPYNEQFF.

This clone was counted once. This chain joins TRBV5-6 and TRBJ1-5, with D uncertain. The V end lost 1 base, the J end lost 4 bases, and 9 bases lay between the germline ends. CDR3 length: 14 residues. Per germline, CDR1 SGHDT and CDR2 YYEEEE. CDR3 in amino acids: CASSLWSRNQPQHF. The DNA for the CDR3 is TGTGCCAGCAGCTTGTGGTCCCGGAATCAGCCCCAGCATTTT.

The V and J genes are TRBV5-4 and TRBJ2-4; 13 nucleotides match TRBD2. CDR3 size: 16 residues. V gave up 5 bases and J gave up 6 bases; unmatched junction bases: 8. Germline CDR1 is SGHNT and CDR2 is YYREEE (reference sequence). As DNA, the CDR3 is TGTGCCAGCAGTAACGAGGGACTAGCGGGACGAAACATTCAGTACTTC. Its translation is CASSNEGLAGRNIQYF.

CDR3 protein: CASSSTPDSNEKLFF. The DNA of the CDR3 is TGTGCCAGCAGTTCGACACCCGATTCGAATGAAAAACTGTTTTTT. The V gene is TRBV28, the J gene TRBJ1-4; D remains ambiguous. Germline V gene lookup returns CDR1 MDHEN and CDR2 SYDVKM. The CDR3 is 15 amino acids. The ends were cut back, 4 bases at V and 5 bases at J, with 14 bases in the middle.

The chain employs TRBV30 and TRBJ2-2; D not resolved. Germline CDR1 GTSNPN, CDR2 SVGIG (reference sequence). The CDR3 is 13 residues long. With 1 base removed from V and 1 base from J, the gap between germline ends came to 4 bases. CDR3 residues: CAWSAGNTGELFF. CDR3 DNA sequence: TGTGCCTGGAGTGCGGGGAACACCGGGGAGCTGTTTTTT.